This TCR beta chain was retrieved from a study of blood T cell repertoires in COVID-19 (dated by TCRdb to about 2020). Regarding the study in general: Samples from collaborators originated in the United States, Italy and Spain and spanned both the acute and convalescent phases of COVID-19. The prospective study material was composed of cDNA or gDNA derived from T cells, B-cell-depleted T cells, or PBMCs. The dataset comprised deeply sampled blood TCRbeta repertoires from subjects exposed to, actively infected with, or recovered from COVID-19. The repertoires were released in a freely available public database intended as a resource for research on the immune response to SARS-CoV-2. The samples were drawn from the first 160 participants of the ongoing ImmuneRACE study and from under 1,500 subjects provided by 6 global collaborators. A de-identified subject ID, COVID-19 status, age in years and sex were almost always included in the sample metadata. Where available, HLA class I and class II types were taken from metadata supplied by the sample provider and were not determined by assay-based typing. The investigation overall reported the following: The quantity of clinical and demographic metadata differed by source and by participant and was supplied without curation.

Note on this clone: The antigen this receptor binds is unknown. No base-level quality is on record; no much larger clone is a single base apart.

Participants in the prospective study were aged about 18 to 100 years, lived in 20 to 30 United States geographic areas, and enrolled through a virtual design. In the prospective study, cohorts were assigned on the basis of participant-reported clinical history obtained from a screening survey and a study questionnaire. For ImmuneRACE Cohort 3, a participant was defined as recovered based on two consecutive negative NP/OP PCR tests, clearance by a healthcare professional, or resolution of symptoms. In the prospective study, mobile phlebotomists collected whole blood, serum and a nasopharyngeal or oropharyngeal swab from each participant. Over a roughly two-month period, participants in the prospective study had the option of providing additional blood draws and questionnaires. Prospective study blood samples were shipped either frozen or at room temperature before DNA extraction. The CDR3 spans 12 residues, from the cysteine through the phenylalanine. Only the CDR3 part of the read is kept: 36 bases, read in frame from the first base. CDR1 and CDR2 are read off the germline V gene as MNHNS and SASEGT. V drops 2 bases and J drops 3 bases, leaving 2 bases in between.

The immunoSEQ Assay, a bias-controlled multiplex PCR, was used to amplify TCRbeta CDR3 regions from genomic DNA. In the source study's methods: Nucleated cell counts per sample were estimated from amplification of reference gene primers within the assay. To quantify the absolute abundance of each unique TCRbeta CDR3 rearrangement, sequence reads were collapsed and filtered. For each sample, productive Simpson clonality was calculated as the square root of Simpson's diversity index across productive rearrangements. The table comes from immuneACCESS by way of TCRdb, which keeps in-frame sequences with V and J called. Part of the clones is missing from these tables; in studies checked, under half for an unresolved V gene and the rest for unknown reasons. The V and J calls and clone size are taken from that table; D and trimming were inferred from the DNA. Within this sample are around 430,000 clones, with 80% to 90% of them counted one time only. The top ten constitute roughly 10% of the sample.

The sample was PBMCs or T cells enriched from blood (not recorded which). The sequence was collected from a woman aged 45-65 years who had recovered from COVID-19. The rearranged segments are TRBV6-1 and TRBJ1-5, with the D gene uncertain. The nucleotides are TGTGCCAGCAGTGAACACAATCAGCCCCAGCATTTT. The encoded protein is CASSEHNQPQHF.